Below, 26 T cell receptor beta chains from the same sample are listed, as sequenced in a study of identical twins. One entry per CDR3 protein, called by TCRdb with MiXCR from the 5' RACE reads. The repertoire has about 220,000 distinct CDR3 sequences, 6.5% of them found once; the top ten carry 14% to 15%. The sample was also reused in another study, on T cells expressing NK-cell markers.

Sequencing was performed on CD8+ T cells sorted from blood. The receptors shown here come from a young woman in good health.

Only a few counts were recorded for this clonotype. The chain couples TRBV5-1 to TRBJ1-3; weak D call: TRBD1 (5 bases). V was pared by 4 bases and J by 2 bases, with 13 bases between. CDR3 size: 15 residues. Germline assignment: CDR1 SGHRS and CDR2 YFSETQ. CDR3: CASSHDLGAGNTIYF. The CDR3 DNA sequence: TGCGCCAGCAGCCACGACTTAGGGGCTGGAAACACCATATATTTT.

The V and J genes are TRBV7-9 and TRBJ2-7; possible D gene TRBD1, 5 bases. V gave up 7 bases and J gave up 2 bases, with 12 bases separating them. Germline loops: CDR1 SEHNR, CDR2 FQNEAQ (reference sequence). CDR3 size: 13 residues. In DNA form, the CDR3 reads TGTGCCAGCACAGGGCCCCGGACCTACGAGCAGTACTTC. Translated: CASTGPRTYEQYF. The variable domain in full, completed from reference TRBV7-9 and TRBJ2-7, reads DTGVSQNPRHKITKRGQNVTFRCDPISEHNRLYWYRQTLGQGPEFLTYFQNEAQLEKSRLLSDRFSAERPKGSFSTLEIQRTEQGDSAMYLCASTGPRTYEQYFGPGTRLTVT.

This clonotype appeared many times. This chain links TRBV11-3 with TRBJ2-5, with D hard to call. Per germline, CDR1 SGHNT and CDR2 YENEEA. Between the trimmed V and J ends, which lost 1 base and 0 bases, there was a span of 6 bases. The CDR3 has 14 amino acids. The CDR3 coding sequence is TGTGCCAGCAGCTTAGGGCAGAACCAAGAGACCCAGTACTTC. Its translation: CASSLGQNQETQYF.

This clonotype was observed a handful of times. The chain is built from TRBV6-1 and TRBJ2-7; unclear D gene. The CDR3 extends over 17 amino acids. The V end was cut by 0 bases, the J end by 0 bases, with 15 bases between. CDR1 MNHNS and CDR2 SASEGT come from the germline V gene. CDR3 region: CASSEARAFPSSYEQYF. CDR3 sequence (DNA): TGTGCCAGCAGTGAAGCCCGGGCCTTTCCGAGCTCCTACGAGCAGTACTTC.

This clonotype was recorded many times. This chain connects TRBV15 to TRBJ2-4, with a possible D match to TRBD1 (5 bases). Per the germline V gene, CDR1 is LNHNV and CDR2 is YYDKDF (reference sequence). Trimming removed 8 bases from V and 3 bases from J, with 20 bases in between. The CDR3 runs 16 residues. The CDR3 DNA reads TGTGCCACCCAAAAGGGGCAGGGTTCAGACAAAAACATTCAGTACTTC. Its translation is CATQKGQGSDKNIQYF.

The sample holds many counts of this clonotype. This chain connects TRBV12-3 or TRBV12-4 to TRBJ2-5; D is possibly TRBD1 (6 bases). The CDR3 is made up of 12 amino acids. Trimming took off 6 bases at V and 4 bases at J, with 9 bases between the two ends. In DNA form, the CDR3 reads TGTGCCAGCAGCGACAGGAGAGAGACCCAGTACTTC. Protein sequence: CASSDRRETQYF.

This clonotype was found many times. The V and J genes are TRBV12-3 or TRBV12-4 and TRBJ2-3; D assignment may be TRBD1 or TRBD2 (6 bases each). The V end lost 4 bases, the J end lost 4 bases, and 18 bases lay between the germline ends. The CDR3 totals 16 residues. CDR3 bases: TGTGCCAGCAGTTATGTGGGGGGCCTAACGGCAGATACGCAGTATTTT. It is translated as CASSYVGGLTADTQYF.

This clonotype occurred a few times. V and J are TRBV7-8 and TRBJ1-2, with D hard to call. The germline V gene has CDR1 SGHVS and CDR2 FQNEAQ. V was pared by 5 bases and J by 0 bases, with 10 bases between. CDR3 length equals 14 residues. CDR3 bases: TGTGCCAGCAGCCCTCCGGGAGCTAACTATGGCTACACCTTC. Translating it yields CASSPPGANYGYTF.

The table lists this clonotype with many counts. The chain has TRBV12-3 or TRBV12-4 and TRBJ2-7; weak D call: TRBD2 (5 bases). V gave up 5 bases and J gave up 5 bases, with 19 bases separating them. The CDR3 runs to 15 residues. The CDR3, as DNA: TGTGCCAGCAGTCCATGGCCCCGAGGGTTCCACGAGCAGTACTTC. Translated, it gives CASSPWPRGFHEQYF.

V gene TRBV5-5 combines with J gene TRBJ2-1; D is perhaps TRBD2 (6 bases). The V end was cut by 3 bases, the J end by 8 bases, with 18 bases between. The CDR3 spans 15 residues. In germline, CDR1 is SGHKS, CDR2 YYEKEE (reference sequence). The CDR3 spells CASSWLSGPGDEQFF. CDR3 in DNA: TGTGCCAGCAGCTGGCTCAGCGGGCCCGGCGATGAGCAGTTCTTC.

This clonotype was found many times. The V and J genes are TRBV7-9 and TRBJ2-2; D not resolved. Trimming pared 5 bases from V and 6 bases from J, leaving 16 bases between. Germline CDR1 is SEHNR and CDR2 is FQNEAQ (reference sequence). CDR3 length: 15 amino acids. CDR3 sequence: CASSPPLRRAGELFF. CDR3 coding DNA: TGTGCCAGCAGCCCTCCCCTCCGCCGGGCCGGGGAGCTGTTTTTT.

The chain employs TRBV9 and TRBJ2-4; 9 nucleotides agree with TRBD2. Germline values: CDR1 SGDLS, CDR2 YYNGEE. The V segment lost 0 bases and the J segment 7 bases; nucleotides outside the gene matches: 8. The CDR3 consists of 16 residues. The CDR3 coding sequence is TGTGCCAGCAGCGTAGAGGCGGGGGGGCGATTGAACATTCAGTACTTC. This gives the protein CASSVEAGGRLNIQYF. Full variable domain (rest looked up from reference TRBV9 and TRBJ2-4): DSGVTQTPKHLITATGQRVTLRCSPRSGDLSVYWYQQSLDQGLQFLIQYYNGEERAKGNILERFSAQQFPDLHSELNLSSLELGDSALYFCASSVEAGGRLNIQYFGAGTRLSVL.

J is TRBJ2-6 and V is TRBV5-1, with D uncertain. The CDR3 spans 16 residues. CDR1 SGHRS and CDR2 YFSETQ come from the germline V gene. Trimming stripped 2 bases from V and 4 bases from J, with 13 bases between. CDR3 nucleotide sequence: TGCGCCAGCAGCTTTCACCTGCCGTGGGGGGCCAACGTCCTGACTTTC. Protein sequence: CASSFHLPWGANVLTF.

For the CDR3, the DNA is TGTGCCAGCAGTCTGACAGCAACTGAAGCTTTCTTT. Translation gives CASSLTATEAFF. The chain recombines TRBV12-3 or TRBV12-4 with TRBJ1-1; possibly TRBD1 for D (5 bases). Trimming removed 5 bases at V and 5 bases at J, with 9 bases between. CDR3 size: 12 residues.

This clonotype has only a few counts. The chain carries TRBV28 and TRBJ2-2, with TRBD1 matching over 7 bases. The J segment lost 4 bases and the V segment lost 1 base, leaving 6 bases of the junction unmatched. Germline V lookup: CDR1 MDHEN, CDR2 SYDVKM. This CDR3 spans 16 amino acids. In DNA, the CDR3 is TGTGCCAGCAGTTTATTTGGGACAGCCACCACCGGGGAGCTGTTTTTT. It specifies CASSLFGTATTGELFF.

This clonotype has a handful of counts. The chain carries TRBV3-1 and TRBJ2-7; TRBD1 is a possible D gene (5 bases). Germline CDR1 and CDR2: LGHDT and YNNKEL (reference sequence). The CDR3 spans 13 residues. Trimming pared 8 bases from V and 4 bases from J, leaving 15 bases between. The CDR3 here is CASDPGKGYEQYF. The CDR3, as DNA: TGTGCCAGCGACCCAGGGAAAGGTTACGAGCAGTACTTC.

DNA for the CDR3: TGTGCCAGCAGTGCTTCGGGAGACGAGCAGTACTTC. Translated, it gives CASSASGDEQYF. The rearrangement links TRBV2 to TRBJ2-7; a possible D gene is TRBD2 (6 bases). The V gene lost 4 bases and the J gene lost 5 bases, with 9 bases spanning the gap. The CDR3 has 12 residues. Germline-derived CDR1 and CDR2 are SNHLY and FYNNEI. The variable domain in full, completed from reference TRBV2 and TRBJ2-7, reads EPEVTQTPSHQVTQMGQEVILRCVPISNHLYFYWYRQILGQKVEFLVSFYNNEISEKSEIFDDQFSVERPDGSNFTLKIRSTKLEDSAMYFCASSASGDEQYFGPGTRLTVT.

The V and J genes are TRBV27 and TRBJ2-1; D gene ambiguous. The V gene lost 0 bases and the J gene lost 8 bases, with 26 bases spanning the gap. This CDR3 comprises 19 residues. Germline values: CDR1 MNHEY, CDR2 SMNVEV (reference sequence). The CDR3 sequence: CASSLSNTAAGSYIYEQFF. CDR3 DNA: TGTGCCAGCAGTTTATCGAATACGGCCGCAGGTTCTTATATCTATGAGCAGTTCTTC.

This clonotype has at least ten counts. The gene calls are TRBV27 and TRBJ2-1; D not certain. Germline V lookup: CDR1 MNHEY, CDR2 SMNVEV (reference sequence). The CDR3 runs 15 residues. V lost 3 bases to trimming and J lost 10 bases, with 19 bases between them. This CDR3 is CASSLMAPLMREQFF. The CDR3 DNA is TGTGCCAGCAGTTTGATGGCTCCCCTGATGAGAGAGCAGTTCTTC.

This chain connects TRBV6-1 to TRBJ1-5, with 10 bases lining up with TRBD1. Germline V lookup: CDR1 MNHNS, CDR2 SASEGT. V shed 5 bases and J 0 bases; nucleotides not matched to a gene: 13. The CDR3 runs to 19 residues. CDR3 nucleotide sequence: TGTGCCAGCAGTCCTTCCGGACAGGGGGTGCCGATTAGCAATCAGCCCCAGCATTTT. Its translation: CASSPSGQGVPISNQPQHF.

The sample holds many counts of this clonotype. V is TRBV7-9 and J is TRBJ2-5; 7 bases line up with TRBD1. The CDR3 contains 14 residues. J gave up 5 bases and V 4 bases, and 7 bases lay outside the gene matches. The germline CDR1 and CDR2 sequences are SEHNR and FQNEAQ (reference sequence). CDR3 amino acids: CASSSPTGYETQYF. Written as DNA, the CDR3 is TGTGCCAGCAGCTCCCCGACAGGGTACGAGACCCAGTACTTC.

This clonotype was picked up many times. The chain recombines TRBV12-3 or TRBV12-4 with TRBJ2-3; D remains unclear. CDR3 length: 14 residues. V was trimmed by 2 bases and J by 0 bases, leaving 6 bases between them. CDR3 in DNA: TGTGCCAGCAGTTTACCTACAAGCACAGATACGCAGTATTTT. Translating gives CASSLPTSTDTQYF.

This clonotype was picked up many times. The chain uses TRBV13 and TRBJ2-5; no clear D. V shed 8 bases and J shed 9 bases, with 22 bases lying between them. Germline CDR1 PRHDT, CDR2 FYEKMQ (reference sequence). The CDR3 runs 14 residues. The CDR3 nucleotides are TGTGCCAGCTTAAGAGGAGATGCACAAGGAGCCCAGTACTTC. Translation: CASLRGDAQGAQYF.

In its sample, this clonotype was seen a few times. The chain employs TRBV14 and TRBJ2-3; possibly TRBD2 for D (5 bases). The ends were cut back, 3 bases at V and 4 bases at J, with 8 bases in the middle. This CDR3 contains 13 residues. Germline-derived CDR1 and CDR2 are SGHDN and FVKESK. The CDR3 sequence is CASSHSGADTQYF. The CDR3 nucleotides are TGTGCCAGCAGCCACTCCGGGGCAGATACGCAGTATTTT.

The chain joins TRBV20-1 to TRBJ1-1; D remains unclear. The CDR3 covers 12 residues. The V and J ends lost 1 base and 5 bases respectively, with 8 bases between them. Germline V lookup: CDR1 DFQATT, CDR2 SNEGSKA (reference sequence). CDR3 in DNA: TGCAGTGCTAGAGGGTGGGAGACTGAAGCTTTCTTT. Translating gives CSARGWETEAFF.

This chain links TRBV13 with TRBJ1-2; the D is unclear. Germline V gives CDR1 PRHDT, CDR2 FYEKMQ (reference sequence). This CDR3 region has 14 residues. V was trimmed by 5 bases and J by 1 base, leaving 11 bases between them. The CDR3 nucleotides read TGTGCCAGCAGCCCCGTGCAGATTAACTATGGCTACACCTTC. Translated: CASSPVQINYGYTF.